The rows below give T cell receptor beta chains drawn from one sample of a study of beta chain features in type 1 diabetes. The method was immunoSEQ multiplex PCR; TCRdb's version includes in-frame clones alone and lacks a portion of them. The sample has about 120,000 clones, 15% to 20% seen once. The source material was central memory CD4+ T cells from blood. These receptors were taken from a young man with type 1 diabetes. Each CDR3 is given with its conserved first and last residue. Each record gives: CDR3 protein, CDR3 DNA, J gene, D gene, clone size, V gene. A D gene is named only where the DNA matches it firmly. Clone sizes are given selectively: once, few, many, or a class where the clone is expanded.

CDR3: CASIPPGVAATDTQYF
DNA: TGTGCCAGCATACCCCCAGGGGTAGCGGCCACAGATACGCAGTATTTT
J: TRBJ2-3
D: -
size: many
V: TRBV5-4

CDR3: CASSPQYGYTF
DNA: TGTGCCAGCAGTCCTCAGTATGGCTACACCTTC
J: TRBJ1-2
D: -
size: few
V: TRBV28

CDR3: CASSPEGESEAFF
DNA: TGCGCCAGCAGCCCGGAAGGGGAGAGTGAAGCTTTCTTT
J: TRBJ1-1
D: -
size: many
V: TRBV5-1

CDR3: CAWSSNIRGGYGYTF
DNA: TGTGCCTGGAGCTCAAATATAAGGGGCGGCTATGGCTACACCTTC
J: TRBJ1-2
D: -
size: -
V: TRBV30

CDR3: CASRRGGDTQYF
DNA: TGTGCCAGCAGGCGAGGGGGGGATACGCAGTATTTT
J: TRBJ2-3
D: -
size: few
V: TRBV7-2

CDR3: CAWNRPGGGTEAFF
DNA: TGTGCCTGGAACCGACCAGGGGGGGGTACTGAAGCTTTCTTT
J: TRBJ1-1
D: TRBD1
size: few
V: TRBV30

CDR3: CATSGTRTGMDGYTF
DNA: TGTGCCACCAGCGGCACCAGGACAGGGATGGACGGCTACACCTTC
J: TRBJ1-2
D: TRBD1
size: few
V: TRBV15

CDR3: CASSRGFPSTDTQYF
DNA: TGTGCCAGCAGTCGGGGTTTCCCCAGCACAGATACGCAGTATTTT
J: TRBJ2-3
D: -
size: -
V: TRBV6-5

CDR3: CASTVVLGYEQYF
DNA: TGTGCCAGCACCGTAGTCTTGGGCTACGAGCAGTACTTC
J: TRBJ2-7
D: -
size: -
V: TRBV6-5

CDR3: CASSPRGEQYF
DNA: TGTGCCAGCAGCCCACGGGGAGAGCAGTACTTC
J: TRBJ2-7
D: -
size: -
V: TRBV7-2

CDR3: CATSPGQITYEQYF
DNA: TGTGCCACCAGTCCCGGACAGATTACCTACGAGCAGTACTTC
J: TRBJ2-7
D: -
size: -
V: TRBV15

CDR3: CASSLALRRYSGANVLTF
DNA: TGTGCCAGCAGCTTAGCGCTTAGGCGTTACTCTGGGGCCAACGTCCTGACTTTC
J: TRBJ2-6
D: -
size: -
V: TRBV7-6

CDR3: CASSVDLQDSGTGELFF
DNA: TGTGCCAGCAGCGTAGACTTACAGGACTCGGGCACCGGGGAGCTGTTTTTT
J: TRBJ2-2
D: -
size: few
V: TRBV9

CDR3: CASGYELDWQQFF
DNA: TGTGCCAGCGGGTATGAGCTAGATTGGCAGCAGTTCTTC
J: TRBJ2-1
D: -
size: few
V: TRBV6-1

CDR3: CASSLSSPAKGGETQYF
DNA: TGTGCCAGCAGCTTGTCTTCCCCAGCTAAGGGAGGAGAGACCCAGTACTTC
J: TRBJ2-5
D: -
size: few
V: TRBV7-8

CDR3: CASSQGTLNTGELFF
DNA: TGTGCCAGCAGCCAAGGGACCTTGAACACCGGGGAGCTGTTTTTT
J: TRBJ2-2
D: -
size: few
V: TRBV9

CDR3: CASSMSWPEQFF
DNA: TGTGCCAGTAGTATGAGCTGGCCTGAGCAGTTCTTC
J: TRBJ2-1
D: -
size: few
V: TRBV19

CDR3: CASSPGLGEGNQPQHF
DNA: TGTGCCAGCAGCCCCGGGCTAGGGGAAGGCAATCAGCCCCAGCATTTT
J: TRBJ1-5
D: -
size: -
V: TRBV2

CDR3: CAWSLLDGNQPQHF
DNA: TGTGCCTGGAGTCTGTTAGATGGGAATCAGCCCCAGCATTTT
J: TRBJ1-5
D: -
size: -
V: TRBV30

CDR3: CASSLSHNGAERFF
DNA: TGTGCCAGCAGCTTAAGCCATAATGGCGCGGAGCGGTTCTTC
J: TRBJ2-1
D: -
size: many
V: TRBV7-9

CDR3: CASSVAPGRGETQYF
DNA: TGTGCCAGCAGCGTAGCTCCGGGAAGGGGAGAGACCCAGTACTTC
J: TRBJ2-5
D: -
size: -
V: TRBV9

CDR3: CASSNRENYGYTF
DNA: TGCGCCAGCAGCAACAGAGAAAACTATGGCTACACCTTC
J: TRBJ1-2
D: -
size: -
V: TRBV4-1

CDR3: CAWSVLLGGGNTIYF
DNA: TGTGCCTGGAGTGTTCTCTTAGGAGGTGGAAACACCATATATTTT
J: TRBJ1-3
D: -
size: -
V: TRBV30

CDR3: CASSGLAGGEQYF
DNA: TGTGCCAGTAGCGGACTAGCGGGAGGCGAGCAGTACTTC
J: TRBJ2-7
D: TRBD2
size: -
V: TRBV19

CDR3: CASSPMGDGGHEQYF
DNA: TGTGCCAGCTCACCCATGGGGGACGGGGGGCACGAGCAGTACTTC
J: TRBJ2-7
D: -
size: many
V: TRBV18

CDR3: CASRVYDEQYF
DNA: TGTGCCAGCAGAGTGTACGACGAGCAGTACTTC
J: TRBJ2-7
D: -
size: many
V: TRBV28

CDR3: CASRETGGLTQYF
DNA: TGCGCCAGCAGAGAGACAGGGGGCTTGACCCAGTACTTC
J: TRBJ2-5
D: TRBD1
size: -
V: TRBV5-1

CDR3: CASRRGENTDTQYF
DNA: TGTGCCAGCAGGCGGGGGGAGAACACAGATACGCAGTATTTT
J: TRBJ2-3
D: TRBD2
size: -
V: TRBV9

CDR3: CASRYGNTEAFF
DNA: TGTGCCAGCAGGTATGGGAACACTGAAGCTTTCTTT
J: TRBJ1-1
D: -
size: -
V: TRBV9

CDR3: CASSLARGPGNEQFF
DNA: TGTGCCAGCAGCTTAGCACGGGGGCCCGGAAATGAGCAGTTCTTC
J: TRBJ2-1
D: -
size: -
V: TRBV7-8

CDR3: CSVDIAGAYNEQFF
DNA: TGCAGCGTTGACATAGCGGGGGCCTACAATGAGCAGTTCTTC
J: TRBJ2-1
D: TRBD2
size: -
V: TRBV29-1

CDR3: CSVVVQEEGNTIYF
DNA: TGCAGCGTTGTTGTCCAGGAGGAAGGAAACACCATATATTTT
J: TRBJ1-3
D: -
size: few
V: TRBV29-1

CDR3: CASSLDLRQGLSYEQYF
DNA: TGTGCCAGCAGCTTGGACCTCCGACAGGGGCTATCCTACGAGCAGTACTTC
J: TRBJ2-7
D: TRBD1
size: few
V: TRBV5-4

CDR3: CASGFNEDTQYF
DNA: TGTGCTAGTGGTTTTAACGAAGATACGCAGTATTTT
J: TRBJ2-3
D: -
size: -
V: TRBV12-5

CDR3: CARDDRVNTEAFF
DNA: TGTGCCAGAGACGACAGGGTCAACACTGAAGCTTTCTTT
J: TRBJ1-1
D: TRBD1
size: -
V: TRBV27

CDR3: CSAGRGGEVSGYTF
DNA: TGCAGCGCCGGCAGAGGAGGGGAAGTCTCTGGCTACACCTTC
J: TRBJ1-2
D: -
size: few
V: TRBV29-1

CDR3: CASSVQGWDYGYTF
DNA: TGTGCCAGCAGTGTCCAGGGATGGGACTATGGCTACACCTTC
J: TRBJ1-2
D: -
size: few
V: TRBV2